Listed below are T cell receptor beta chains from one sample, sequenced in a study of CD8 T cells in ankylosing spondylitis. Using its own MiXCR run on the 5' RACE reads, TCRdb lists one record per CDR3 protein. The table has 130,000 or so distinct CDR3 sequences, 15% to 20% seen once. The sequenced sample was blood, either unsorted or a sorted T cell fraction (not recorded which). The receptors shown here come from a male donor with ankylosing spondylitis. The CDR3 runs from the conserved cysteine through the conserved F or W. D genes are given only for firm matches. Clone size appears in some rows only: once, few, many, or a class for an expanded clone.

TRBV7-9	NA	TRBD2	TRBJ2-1	CASSPSGRANEQFF	TGTGCCAGCAGCCCCAGCGGGAGGGCGAATGAGCAGTTCTTC
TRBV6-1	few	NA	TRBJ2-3	CASSRTKSTDTQYF	TGTGCCAGCAGCCGAACCAAGAGCACAGATACGCAGTATTTT
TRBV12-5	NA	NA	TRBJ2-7	CASGPFGGYEQYF	TGTGCTAGTGGTCCCTTCGGGGGCTACGAGCAGTACTTC
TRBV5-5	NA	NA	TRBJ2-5	CASSLTTEETQYF	TGTGCCAGCAGCTTGACGACGGAAGAGACCCAGTACTTC
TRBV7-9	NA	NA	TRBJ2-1	CASSSSGTSGQFF	TGTGCCAGCAGCTCCTCCGGGACCTCTGGGCAGTTCTTC
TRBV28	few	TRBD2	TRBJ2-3	CASSETKLAGVSTDTQYF	TGTGCCAGCAGTGAGACAAAACTAGCGGGAGTTAGCACAGATACGCAGTATTTT
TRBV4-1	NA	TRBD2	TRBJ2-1	CASSHHTSGAYNEQFF	TGCGCCAGCAGCCACCACACTAGCGGGGCGTACAATGAGCAGTTCTTC
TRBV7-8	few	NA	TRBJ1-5	CASSLSGPRYSNQPQHF	TGTGCCAGCAGCTTATCGGGGCCACGCTATAGCAATCAGCCCCAGCATTTT
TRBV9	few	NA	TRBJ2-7	CASSARGSGAYEQYF	TGTGCCAGCAGCGCGAGAGGGTCCGGAGCCTACGAGCAGTACTTC
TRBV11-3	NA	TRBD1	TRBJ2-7	CASSFPDRVIEQYF	TGTGCCAGCAGCTTTCCAGACAGGGTTATCGAGCAGTACTTC
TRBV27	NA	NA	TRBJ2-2	CASSTHLLNTGELFF	TGTGCCAGCAGCACCCACCTATTAAACACCGGGGAGCTGTTTTTT
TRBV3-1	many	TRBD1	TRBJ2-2	CASSQPGTGTGELFF	TGTGCCAGCAGCCAACCGGGGACAGGGACCGGGGAGCTGTTTTTT
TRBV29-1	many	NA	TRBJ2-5	CSVDRQVQETQYF	TGCAGCGTTGATCGGCAGGTCCAAGAGACCCAGTACTTC
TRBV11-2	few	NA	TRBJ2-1	CASSSSLGQGRTYNEQFF	TGTGCCAGCAGCTCCTCTCTGGGCCAGGGCCGGACCTACAATGAGCAGTTCTTC
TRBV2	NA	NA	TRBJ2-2	CASSDWEENTGELFF	TGTGCCAGCAGTGATTGGGAGGAGAACACCGGGGAGCTGTTTTTT
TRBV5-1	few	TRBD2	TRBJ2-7	CASSDSLAGELSSYEQYF	TGCGCCAGCAGCGATAGTCTAGCGGGAGAACTGAGCTCCTACGAGCAGTACTTC
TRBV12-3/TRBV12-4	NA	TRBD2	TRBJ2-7	CASSLSPGGVYEQYF	TGTGCCAGCAGCCTTAGCCCGGGAGGGGTCTACGAGCAGTACTTC
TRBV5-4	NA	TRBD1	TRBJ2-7	CASSAGTGVTYEQYF	TGTGCCAGCAGCGCAGGGACAGGCGTTACCTACGAGCAGTACTTC
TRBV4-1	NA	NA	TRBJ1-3	CASSQDQVRATGNTIYF	TGCGCCAGCAGCCAAGATCAGGTCAGGGCGACTGGAAACACCATATATTTT
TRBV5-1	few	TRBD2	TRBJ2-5	CASSAAGLGETQYF	TGCGCCAGCAGCGCAGCGGGACTGGGGGAGACCCAGTACTTC
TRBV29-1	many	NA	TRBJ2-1	CSATRHEQFF	TGCAGCGCTACCCGTCATGAGCAGTTCTTC
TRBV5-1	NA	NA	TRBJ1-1	CASSLGHTEAFF	TGCGCCAGCAGCTTGGGGCACACTGAAGCTTTCTTT
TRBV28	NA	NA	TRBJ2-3	CASSFTTGQDTQYF	TGTGCCAGCAGTTTTACCACAGGGCAAGATACGCAGTATTTT
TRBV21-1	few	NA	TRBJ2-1	CASSNGGYEQFF	TGTGCCAGCAGCAACGGGGGATACGAGCAGTTCTTC
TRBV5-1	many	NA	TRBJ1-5	CASSYGVNQPQHF	TGCGCCAGCAGCTACGGGGTTAATCAGCCCCAGCATTTT
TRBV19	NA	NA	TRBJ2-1	CASTFSPTGYNEQFF	TGTGCCAGTACCTTTTCCCCGACTGGTTACAATGAGCAGTTCTTC
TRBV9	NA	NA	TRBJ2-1	CASSATEVSYNEQFF	TGTGCCAGCAGTGCGACAGAAGTTTCCTACAATGAGCAGTTCTTC
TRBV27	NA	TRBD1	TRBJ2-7	CASRTGTGFPYEQYF	TGTGCCTCACGGACCGGGACAGGGTTCCCCTACGAGCAGTACTTC
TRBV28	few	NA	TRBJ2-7	CASSFSILYYEQYF	TGTGCCAGCAGTTTTTCCATACTATACTACGAGCAGTACTTC
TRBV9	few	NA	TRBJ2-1	CASSASSVFPNEQFF	TGTGCCAGCAGTGCATCTAGCGTATTCCCCAATGAGCAGTTCTTC
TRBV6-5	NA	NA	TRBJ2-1	CASSYTAGWANEQFF	TGTGCCAGCAGTTACACCGCGGGGTGGGCCAATGAGCAGTTCTTC
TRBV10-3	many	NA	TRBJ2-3	CAISEPTGGTRSLSTDTQYF	TGTGCCATCAGTGAACCCACAGGGGGGACTAGGAGTTTAAGCACAGATACGCAGTATTTT
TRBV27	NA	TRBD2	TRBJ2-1	CASSSPKGGRIGEQFF	TGTGCCAGCAGTTCCCCTAAGGGCGGGAGAATCGGTGAGCAGTTCTTC
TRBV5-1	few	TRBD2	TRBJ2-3	CASSLAGTRNIDTQYF	TGCGCCAGCAGCTTGGCCGGGACTAGGAATATAGATACGCAGTATTTT
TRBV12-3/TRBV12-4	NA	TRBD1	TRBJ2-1	CASSFGTGAASYNEQFF	TGTGCCAGCAGTTTCGGAACAGGGGCGGCCTCCTACAATGAGCAGTTCTTC
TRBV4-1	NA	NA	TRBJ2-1	CASSLHSDQSSYNEQFF	TGCGCCAGCAGCCTACACAGTGATCAGAGCTCCTACAATGAGCAGTTCTTC
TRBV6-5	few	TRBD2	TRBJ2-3	CASSSGLAGWLDTQYF	TGTGCCAGCAGTTCGGGACTAGCGGGATGGTTGGATACGCAGTATTTT
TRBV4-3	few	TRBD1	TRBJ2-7	CASSQYRGDGEQYF	TGCGCCAGCAGCCAATACAGGGGGGATGGCGAGCAGTACTTC
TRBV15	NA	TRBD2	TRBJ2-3	CATSGLVTDGTDTQYF	TGTGCCACCAGCGGACTAGTTACGGATGGCACAGATACGCAGTATTTT
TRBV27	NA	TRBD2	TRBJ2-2	CASRAGDTGELFF	TGTGCCAGCAGGGCGGGAGACACCGGGGAGCTGTTTTTT
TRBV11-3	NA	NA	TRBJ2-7	CASSGRGEQYF	TGTGCCAGCAGCGGCCGGGGCGAGCAGTACTTC
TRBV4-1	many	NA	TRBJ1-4	CASSQDGDWKLFF	TGCGCCAGCAGCCAAGATGGGGACTGGAAACTGTTTTTT
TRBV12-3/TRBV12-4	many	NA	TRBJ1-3	CASRALSGNTIYF	TGTGCCAGCAGAGCTTTATCGGGAAACACCATATATTTT
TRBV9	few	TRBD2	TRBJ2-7	CASSVDDGLAANYEQYF	TGTGCCAGCAGCGTAGATGACGGACTAGCGGCAAACTACGAGCAGTACTTC